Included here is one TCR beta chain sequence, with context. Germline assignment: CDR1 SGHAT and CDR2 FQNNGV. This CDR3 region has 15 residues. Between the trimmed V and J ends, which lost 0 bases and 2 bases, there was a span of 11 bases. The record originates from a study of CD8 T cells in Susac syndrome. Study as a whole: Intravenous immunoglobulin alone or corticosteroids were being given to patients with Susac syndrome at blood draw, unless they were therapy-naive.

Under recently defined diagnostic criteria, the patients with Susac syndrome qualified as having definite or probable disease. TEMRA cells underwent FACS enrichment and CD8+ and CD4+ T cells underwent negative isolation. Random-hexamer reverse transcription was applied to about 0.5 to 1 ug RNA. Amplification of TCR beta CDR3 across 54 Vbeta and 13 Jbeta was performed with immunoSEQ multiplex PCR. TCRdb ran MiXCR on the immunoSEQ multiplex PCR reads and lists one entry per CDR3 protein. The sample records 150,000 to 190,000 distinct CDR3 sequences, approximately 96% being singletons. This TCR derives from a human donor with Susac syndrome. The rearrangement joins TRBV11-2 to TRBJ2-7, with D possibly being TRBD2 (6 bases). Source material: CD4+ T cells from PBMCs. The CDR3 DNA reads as TGTGCCAGCAGCTTAGACCTGCAGCGGGCCTACGAGCAGTACTTC. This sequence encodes CASSLDLQRAYEQYF.